This entry features one TCR beta chain sequence. Sequenced by immunoSEQ multiplex PCR; TCRdb stores in-frame clones only, minus some. The table has 250,000 to 300,000 clones, around nine tenths seen once. CDR1 is MGHRA and CDR2 is YSYEKL in the germline V gene. Trimming removed 5 bases from V and 4 bases from J; junction bases left unmatched: 8. The CDR3 has 15 amino acids. The data are from a study of blood T cell repertoires in COVID-19. At the level of the study: Sites across the United States, Italy and Spain contributed samples from acute and convalescent COVID-19. T cells, B-cell-depleted T cells, or PBMCs provided the cDNA or gDNA that served as material.

The source material was peripheral blood. V gene TRBV4-1 combines with J gene TRBJ1-2; the match to TRBD1 covers 9 bases. This sequence was found in a man aged 50-60 years with acute or convalescent COVID-19. This chain's CDR3 is CASSKQDRGSYGYTF. CDR3 DNA sequence: TGCGCCAGCAGCAAGCAGGACAGGGGATCCTATGGCTACACCTTC.